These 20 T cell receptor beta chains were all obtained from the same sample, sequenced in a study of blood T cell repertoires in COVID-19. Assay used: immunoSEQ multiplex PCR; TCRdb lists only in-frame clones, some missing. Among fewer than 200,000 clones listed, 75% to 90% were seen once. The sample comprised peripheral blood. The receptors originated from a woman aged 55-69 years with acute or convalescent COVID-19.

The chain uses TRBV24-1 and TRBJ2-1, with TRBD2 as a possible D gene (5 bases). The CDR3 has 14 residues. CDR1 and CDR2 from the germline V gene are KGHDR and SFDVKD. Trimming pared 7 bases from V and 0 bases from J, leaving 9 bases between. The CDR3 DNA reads TGTGCCACCAGCGGGATCCGCTCCTACAATGAGCAGTTCTTC. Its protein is CATSGIRSYNEQFF.

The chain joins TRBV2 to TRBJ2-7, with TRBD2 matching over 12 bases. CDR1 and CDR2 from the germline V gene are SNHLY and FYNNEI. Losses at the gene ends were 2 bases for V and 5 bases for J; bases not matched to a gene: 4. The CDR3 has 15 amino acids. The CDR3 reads CASSELRLAGDEQYF. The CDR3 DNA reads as TGTGCCAGCAGTGAACTCCGACTAGCGGGAGACGAGCAGTACTTC.

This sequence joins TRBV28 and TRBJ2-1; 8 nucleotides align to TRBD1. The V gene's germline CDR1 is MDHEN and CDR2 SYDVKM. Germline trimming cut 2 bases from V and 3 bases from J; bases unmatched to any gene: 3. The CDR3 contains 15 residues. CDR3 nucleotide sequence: TGTGCCAGCAGTTTACAGGGGGCAGGCTACAATGAGCAGTTCTTC. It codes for CASSLQGAGYNEQFF.

This CDR3 is CASSYINEQFF. The CDR3 DNA reads TGTGCCAGCAGTTATATCAATGAGCAGTTCTTC. The chain joins TRBV6-5 to TRBJ2-1; D remains ambiguous. CDR3 length: 11 amino acids. The V end lost 3 bases, the J end lost 6 bases, and 3 bases lay between the germline ends. Germline CDR1 and CDR2: MNHEY and SVGAGI.

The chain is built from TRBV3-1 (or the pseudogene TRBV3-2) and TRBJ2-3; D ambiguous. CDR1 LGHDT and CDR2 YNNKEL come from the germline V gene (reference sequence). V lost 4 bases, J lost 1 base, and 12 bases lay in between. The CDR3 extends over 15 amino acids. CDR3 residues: CASSLGWVGTDTQYF. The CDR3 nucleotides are TGTGCCAGCAGCCTCGGGTGGGTGGGCACAGATACGCAGTATTTT.

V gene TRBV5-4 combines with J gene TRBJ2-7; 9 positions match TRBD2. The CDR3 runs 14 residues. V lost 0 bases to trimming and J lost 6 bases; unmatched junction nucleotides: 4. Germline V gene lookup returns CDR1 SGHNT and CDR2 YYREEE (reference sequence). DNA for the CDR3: TGTGCCAGCAGCTTGGACCTAGCGGGAACCGAGCAGTACTTC. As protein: CASSLDLAGTEQYF. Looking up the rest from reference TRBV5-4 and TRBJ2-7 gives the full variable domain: ETGVTQSPTHLIKTRGQQVTLRCSSQSGHNTVSWYQQALGQGPQFIFQYYREEENGRGNFPPRFSGLQFPNYSSELNVNALELDDSALYLCASSLDLAGTEQYFGPGTRLTVT.

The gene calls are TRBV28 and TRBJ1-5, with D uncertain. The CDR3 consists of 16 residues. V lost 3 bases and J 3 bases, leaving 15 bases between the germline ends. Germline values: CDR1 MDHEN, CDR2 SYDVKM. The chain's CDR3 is CASSFSMGTNNQPQHF. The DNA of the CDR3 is TGTGCCAGCAGTTTTTCGATGGGTACTAACAATCAGCCCCAGCATTTT.

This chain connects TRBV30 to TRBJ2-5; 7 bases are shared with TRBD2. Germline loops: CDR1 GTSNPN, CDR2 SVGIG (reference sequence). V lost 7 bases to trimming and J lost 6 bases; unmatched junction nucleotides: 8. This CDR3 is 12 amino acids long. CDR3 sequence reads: CASSTSSKTQYF. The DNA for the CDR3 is TGTGCCTCTTCGACTAGCTCCAAGACCCAGTACTTC.

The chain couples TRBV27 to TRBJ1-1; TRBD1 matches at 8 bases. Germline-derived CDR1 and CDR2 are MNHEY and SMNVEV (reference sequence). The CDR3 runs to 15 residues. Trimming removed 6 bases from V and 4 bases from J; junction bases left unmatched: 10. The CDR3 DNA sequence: TGTGCCAGCAGCCTGACACGGACAGGGAGCACTGAAGCTTTCTTT. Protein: CASSLTRTGSTEAFF.

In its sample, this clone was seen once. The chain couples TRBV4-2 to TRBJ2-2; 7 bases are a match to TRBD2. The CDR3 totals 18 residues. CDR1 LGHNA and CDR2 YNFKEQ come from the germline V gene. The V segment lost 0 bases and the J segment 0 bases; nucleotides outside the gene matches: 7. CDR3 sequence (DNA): TGTGCCAGCAGCCAAGATCGGCCTAGCGGCCCGAACACCGGGGAGCTGTTTTTT. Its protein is CASSQDRPSGPNTGELFF.

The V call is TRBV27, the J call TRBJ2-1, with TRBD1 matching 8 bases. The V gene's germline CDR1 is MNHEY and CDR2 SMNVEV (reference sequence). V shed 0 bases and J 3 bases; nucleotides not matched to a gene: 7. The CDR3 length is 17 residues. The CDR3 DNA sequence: TGTGCCAGCAGTTTATCCCGACAGGGGAGATTCTACAATGAGCAGTTCTTC. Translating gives CASSLSRQGRFYNEQFF.

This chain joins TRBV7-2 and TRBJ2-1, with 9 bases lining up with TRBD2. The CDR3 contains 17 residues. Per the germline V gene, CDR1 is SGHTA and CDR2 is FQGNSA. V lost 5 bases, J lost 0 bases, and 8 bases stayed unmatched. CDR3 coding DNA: TGTGCCAGCAGCAGGGGACTAGCCTCGAGCTCCTACAATGAGCAGTTCTTC. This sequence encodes CASSRGLASSSYNEQFF. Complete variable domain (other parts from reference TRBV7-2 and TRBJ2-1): GAGVSQSPSNKVTEKGKDVELRCDPISGHTALYWYRQSLGQGLEFLIYFQGNSAPDKSGLPSDRFSAERTGGSVSTLTIQRTQQEDSAVYLCASSRGLASSSYNEQFFGPGTRLTVL.

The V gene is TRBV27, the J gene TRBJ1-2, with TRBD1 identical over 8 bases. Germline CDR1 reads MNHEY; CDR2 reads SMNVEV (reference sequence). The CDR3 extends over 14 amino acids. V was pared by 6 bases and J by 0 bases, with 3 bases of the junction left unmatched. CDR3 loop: CASRRTGSNYGYTF. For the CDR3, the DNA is TGTGCCAGCAGACGGACAGGGTCTAACTATGGCTACACCTTC.

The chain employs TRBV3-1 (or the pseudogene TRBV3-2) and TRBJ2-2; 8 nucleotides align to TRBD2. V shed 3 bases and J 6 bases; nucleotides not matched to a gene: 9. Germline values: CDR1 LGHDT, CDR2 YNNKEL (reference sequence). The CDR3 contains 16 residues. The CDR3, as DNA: TGTGCCAGCAGCCAGGCTGGAGCGGGAGAGTCCGGGGAGCTGTTTTTT. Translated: CASSQAGAGESGELFF.

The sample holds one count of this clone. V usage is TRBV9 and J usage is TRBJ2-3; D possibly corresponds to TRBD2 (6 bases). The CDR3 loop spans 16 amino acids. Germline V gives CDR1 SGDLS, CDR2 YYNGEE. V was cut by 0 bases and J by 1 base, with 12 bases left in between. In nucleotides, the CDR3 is TGTGCCAGCAGCGTAGAGGCGGGGTTAGGCACAGATACGCAGTATTTT. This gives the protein CASSVEAGLGTDTQYF.

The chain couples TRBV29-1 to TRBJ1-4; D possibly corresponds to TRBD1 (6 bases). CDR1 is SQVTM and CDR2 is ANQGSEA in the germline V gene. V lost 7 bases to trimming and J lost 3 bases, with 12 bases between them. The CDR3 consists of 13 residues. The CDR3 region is CSAQGTANEKLFF. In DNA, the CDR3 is TGCAGCGCCCAGGGGACGGCTAATGAAAAACTGTTTTTT.

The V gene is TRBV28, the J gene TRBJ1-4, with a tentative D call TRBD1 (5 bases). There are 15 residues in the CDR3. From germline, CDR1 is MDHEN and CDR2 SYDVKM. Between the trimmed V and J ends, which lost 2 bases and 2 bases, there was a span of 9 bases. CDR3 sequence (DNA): TGTGCCAGCAGTTTACTAGGGGCCACTAATGAAAAACTGTTTTTT. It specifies CASSLLGATNEKLFF.

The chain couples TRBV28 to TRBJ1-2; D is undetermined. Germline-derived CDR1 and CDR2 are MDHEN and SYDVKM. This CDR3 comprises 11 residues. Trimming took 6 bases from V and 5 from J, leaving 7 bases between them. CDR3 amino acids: CASSLQYGYTF. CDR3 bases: TGTGCCAGCAGCCTACAGTATGGCTACACCTTC.

The CDR3 sequence is CASSLQGARETQYF. DNA for the CDR3: TGCGCCAGCAGCTTGCAGGGGGCTAGAGAGACCCAGTACTTC. V is TRBV5-1 and J is TRBJ2-5; 8 bases agree with TRBD1. This CDR3 has 14 amino acids. From germline, CDR1 is SGHRS and CDR2 YFSETQ. The V gene end was trimmed by 1 base and the J gene end by 4 bases; junction bases not matched to a gene: 3. Variable domain in full (rest from reference TRBV5-1 and TRBJ2-5): KAGVTQTPRYLIKTRGQQVTLSCSPISGHRSVSWYQQTPGQGLQFLFEYFSETQRNKGNFPGRFSGRQFSNSRSEMNVSTLELGDSALYLCASSLQGARETQYFGPGTRLLVL.

This CDR3 reads CASSYSSQPGVPPLHF. CDR3 DNA: TGTGCCAGCAGTTACTCTAGTCAACCAGGGGTACCACCCCTCCACTTT. This chain joins TRBV6-5 and TRBJ1-6, with D maybe TRBD1 (6 bases). V lost 0 bases, J lost 11 bases, and 17 bases lay in between. The CDR3 length is 16 residues. The germline V gene has CDR1 MNHEY and CDR2 SVGAGI.